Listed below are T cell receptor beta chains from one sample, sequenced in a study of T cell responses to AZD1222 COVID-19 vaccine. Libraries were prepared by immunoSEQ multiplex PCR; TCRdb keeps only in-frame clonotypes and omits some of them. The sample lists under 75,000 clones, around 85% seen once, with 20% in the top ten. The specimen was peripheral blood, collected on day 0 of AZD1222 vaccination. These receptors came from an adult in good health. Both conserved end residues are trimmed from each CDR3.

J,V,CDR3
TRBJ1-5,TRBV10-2,ASSPSTQGNQPQH
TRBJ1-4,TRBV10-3,AIRTKLF
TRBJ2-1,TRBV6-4,ARVGDEQF
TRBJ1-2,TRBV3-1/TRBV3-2,ASSQGRVSSYGYT
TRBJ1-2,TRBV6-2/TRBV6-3,ASSYSTSRLLGYGYT
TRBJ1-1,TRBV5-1,ASSSRQGFLNTEAF
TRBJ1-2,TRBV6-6,ASSSPGRGFYGYT
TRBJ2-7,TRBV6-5,ASSYSGTNYEQY
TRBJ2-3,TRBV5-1,ASSLRASGGAGDTQY
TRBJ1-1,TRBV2,ASNPKGNTEAF
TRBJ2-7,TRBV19,ASSIGTSGYEQY
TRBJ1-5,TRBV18,ASSPDRVQPQH
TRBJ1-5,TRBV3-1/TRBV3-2,ASSTGDRGWGQPQH
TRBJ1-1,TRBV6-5,ASSYSRGNTEAF
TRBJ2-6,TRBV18,ASSNLPTGTSSGANVLT
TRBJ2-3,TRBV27,ASSPRLAGGHEDTQY
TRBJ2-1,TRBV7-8,ASGQGAGNEQF
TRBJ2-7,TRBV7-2,ASSLGVSYEQY
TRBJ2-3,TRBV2,ASSEVTSNTDTQY
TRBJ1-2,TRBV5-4,ASSLEAGSYGYT
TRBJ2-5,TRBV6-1,ASSEALPNRQETQY
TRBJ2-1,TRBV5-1,ASSLGRLFSEQF
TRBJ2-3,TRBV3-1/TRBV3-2,ASSPRGSDTQY
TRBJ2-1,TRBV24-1,ATSDLPSFSVVEQF
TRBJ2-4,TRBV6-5,ASSYRQRDKNIQY
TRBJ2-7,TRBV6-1,ASSERTAYEQY
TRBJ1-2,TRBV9,ASTPRPDSSYGYT
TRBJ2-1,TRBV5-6,ASSWGLAGSYNEQF
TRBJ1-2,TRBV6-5,ASRRDRVNGYT
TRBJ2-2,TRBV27,ASVPFMGTGELF
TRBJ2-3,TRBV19,ASSIYTRDTQY
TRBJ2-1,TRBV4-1,ASSQGAVRGQF
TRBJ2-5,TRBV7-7,ASSLAGNPQETQY
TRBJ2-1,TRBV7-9,ASSFSDEQF
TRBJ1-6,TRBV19,ASTLSFNSPLH
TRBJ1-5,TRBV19,ASSIQYVQPQH
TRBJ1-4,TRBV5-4,ASSFWGAGEKLF
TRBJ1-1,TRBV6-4,ASRSRAGTEAF
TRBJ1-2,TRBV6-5,ASGDLYGYT
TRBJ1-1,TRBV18,ASSPPYRTGEAF
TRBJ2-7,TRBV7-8,ASSQQAYEQY
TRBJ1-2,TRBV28,ASSLPGVYGYT
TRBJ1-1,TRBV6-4,ASRQDMNTEAF
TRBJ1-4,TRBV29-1,SVVDSLSATNEKLF
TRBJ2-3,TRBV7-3,ASSLGAAGTSTDTQY
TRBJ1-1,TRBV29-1,SGETGSREAF
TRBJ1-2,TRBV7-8,ASSSYDREVLGGYT
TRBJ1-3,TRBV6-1,ASSEGVGSGNTIY
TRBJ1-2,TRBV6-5,ASSRTGVYGYT
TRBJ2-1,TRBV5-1,ASTPGQGHSNEQF
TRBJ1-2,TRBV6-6,ASRPGQGGYT
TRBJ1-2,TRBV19,ASSIVTMYGYT
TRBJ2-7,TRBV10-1,ASSDRLAAAVYEQY
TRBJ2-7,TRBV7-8,ASSQTRDKSYEQY
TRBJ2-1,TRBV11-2,ASSRVRSEQF
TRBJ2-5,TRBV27,ASRGGLGGRWETQY
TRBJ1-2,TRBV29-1,SVDRVSNGYT
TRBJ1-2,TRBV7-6,ASSSPQGAGYGYT
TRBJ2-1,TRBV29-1,SVEAIRQGAYNEQF
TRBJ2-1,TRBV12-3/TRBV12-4,ASSLGPEGEQF